The clone carrying this T cell receptor (beta chain) was picked up many times. The antigen is unknown. All TCR cDNA molecules were individually tagged with a unique molecular identifier. MiXCR was run by TCRdb on the 5' RACE reads, yielding one entry per CDR3 protein. The table shows 40,000 to 50,000 distinct CDR3 sequences, with 8% to 11% occurring only once. The time point is: blood at routine non-recurrence follow-up after resection. The data are from a study of spatial heterogeneity in lung cancer. Findings of the study overall: At tumor resection, ubiquitous expanded TCRs were detected in blood more often than later.

V was pared by 4 bases and J by 6 bases, with 9 bases of the junction left unmatched. CDR1 and CDR2 from the germline V gene are SQVTM and ANQGSEA. This CDR3 contains 13 residues. The receptor's source is a female donor with early-stage non-small cell lung cancer. The sample consisted of PBMCs, taken at follow-up. The rearrangement joins TRBV29-1 to TRBJ2-7; 7 bases align to TRBD2. CDR3 coding DNA: TGCAGCGTTGCGGCGGGAGTGCAAACCGAGCAGTACTTC. It yields the protein CSVAAGVQTEQYF.